One sample yielded the 30 T cell receptor beta chains listed below, sequenced in a study of blood T cell repertoires in COVID-19. Libraries were prepared by immunoSEQ multiplex PCR; TCRdb keeps only in-frame clonotypes and omits some of them. The sample contains around 260,000 clones, 83% of which appear only once. Material: peripheral blood. Receptors were obtained from a woman aged 45-65 years who had recovered from COVID-19.

The chain recombines TRBV28 with TRBJ1-2, with D unresolved. CDR1 is MDHEN and CDR2 is SYDVKM in the germline V gene. V shed 7 bases and J shed 3 bases, with 18 bases lying between them. The CDR3 runs to 15 residues. The CDR3 region is CASTSSRGNDYGYTF. The CDR3 bases are TGTGCCAGCACATCGAGTCGAGGGAACGACTATGGCTACACCTTC.

The chain carries TRBV30 and TRBJ1-2; D may be TRBD1 (5 bases). Germline CDR1 and CDR2: GTSNPN and SVGIG (reference sequence). The V and J ends lost 2 bases and 3 bases respectively, with 16 bases between them. The CDR3 has 15 residues. For the CDR3, the DNA is TGTGCCTGGAGTACAGTCCGGGGGGGGTACTATGGCTACACCTTC. This codes for CAWSTVRGGYYGYTF.

The chain uses TRBV27 and TRBJ2-7; maybe TRBD2 (6 bases). There are 12 residues in the CDR3. Germline V gene lookup returns CDR1 MNHEY and CDR2 SMNVEV (reference sequence). DNA of the CDR3: TGTACCACTGGAGGGGACTCCTACGAGCAGTACTTC. Protein: CTTGGDSYEQYF.

This chain links TRBV7-2 with TRBJ2-7; 8 bases match TRBD2. The CDR3 runs 18 residues. Looked up from germline, CDR1 is SGHTA and CDR2 is FQGNSA. V dropped 2 bases and J dropped 2; count of bases not matched to a gene: 14. The CDR3 nucleotides read TGTGCCAGCAGCTTACGGGGGGGTCGCGAGACGCTCGCCTACGAGCAGTACTTC. Protein: CASSLRGGRETLAYEQYF. Full variable domain (remainder filled in from reference TRBV7-2 and TRBJ2-7): GAGVSQSPSNKVTEKGKDVELRCDPISGHTALYWYRQSLGQGLEFLIYFQGNSAPDKSGLPSDRFSAERTGGSVSTLTIQRTQQEDSAVYLCASSLRGGRETLAYEQYFGPGTRLTVT.

The V call is TRBV18, the J call TRBJ1-6; 8 bases are a match to TRBD1. Germline V lookup: CDR1 KGHSH, CDR2 LQKENI. Losses at the gene ends were 6 bases for V and 5 bases for J; bases not matched to a gene: 9. The CDR3 extends over 16 amino acids. CDR3 bases: TGTGCCAGCTCGGATGGACAGGGTCCGAATAATTCACCCCTCCACTTT. Translating it yields CASSDGQGPNNSPLHF.

The chain has TRBV7-2 and TRBJ2-1; a weak D match, TRBD1 (5 bases). V was pared by 4 bases and J by 1 base, with 17 bases between. The CDR3 contains 17 residues. CDR1 and CDR2 from the germline V gene are SGHTA and FQGNSA. The CDR3 bases are TGTGCCAGCAGCTCCCGTGGGGCCTCCACGTCCTACAATGAGCAGTTCTTC. Its translation is CASSSRGASTSYNEQFF.

This clone was seen only a few times. The chain is built from TRBV28 and TRBJ1-2; 7 bases are a match to TRBD1. The CDR3 length is 15 residues. V lost 8 bases, J lost 2 bases, and 11 bases stayed unmatched. Germline V lookup: CDR1 MDHEN, CDR2 SYDVKM. CDR3 loop: CASQGDWALNYGYTF. CDR3 in DNA: TGTGCCAGCCAGGGGGATTGGGCACTCAACTATGGCTACACCTTC.

The chain uses TRBV12-5 and TRBJ2-3; 11 bases match TRBD2. The V gene's germline CDR1 is LGHNT and CDR2 FRNRAP. Germline trimming cut 10 bases from V and 5 bases from J; bases unmatched to any gene: 5. This CDR3 comprises 13 residues. CDR3: CATALAGGDTQYF. The CDR3 nucleotides are TGTGCTACCGCGCTAGCGGGAGGAGATACGCAGTATTTT.

V gene TRBV10-2 combines with J gene TRBJ2-1, with 9 bases that match TRBD2. Germline-derived CDR1 and CDR2 are WSHSY and SAAADI. The CDR3 spans 13 residues. After removal of 7 bases from V and 7 bases from J, the junction contained 5 bases not matched to a gene. Written as DNA, the CDR3 is TGCGCCAGCATTGGACTAGCGTGGAATGAGCAGTTCTTC. Protein sequence: CASIGLAWNEQFF.

This sequence joins TRBV28 and TRBJ2-1, with 11 nucleotides matching TRBD1. The trim removed 2 bases at V and 0 bases at J, leaving 0 bases unmatched. CDR1 and CDR2 from the germline V gene are MDHEN and SYDVKM. This CDR3 is 16 amino acids long. CDR3: CASSLGTGGSYNEQFF. As DNA, the CDR3 is TGTGCCAGCAGTTTAGGGACAGGGGGCTCCTACAATGAGCAGTTCTTC.

The CDR3 coding sequence is TGCGCCAGCAGCTTGGCCGGGACTAGCTACGAGCAGTACTTC. This codes for CASSLAGTSYEQYF. The rearrangement links TRBV5-1 to TRBJ2-7, with 8 bases matching TRBD2. Per germline, CDR1 SGHRS and CDR2 YFSETQ. Unmatched junction bases numbered 2, after V lost 0 bases and J lost 3 bases. The CDR3 runs 14 residues.

The rearrangement links TRBV7-8 to TRBJ2-1; weak D call: TRBD2 (5 bases). V lost 5 bases and J lost 0, with 14 bases in between. This CDR3 comprises 16 residues. Germline V CDR1 and CDR2: SGHVS, FQNEAQ. CDR3 DNA: TGTGCCAGCAGCATCCGAAGACTAAGCTCCTACAATGAGCAGTTCTTC. Amino acids: CASSIRRLSSYNEQFF.

V gene TRBV19 combines with J gene TRBJ2-2, with TRBD2 matching 7 bases. The CDR3 consists of 15 residues. The germline gives CDR1 LNHDA, CDR2 SQIVND (reference sequence). The trim removed 10 bases at V and 2 bases at J, leaving 10 bases unmatched. The CDR3 DNA reads TGTGCCACCTGGGGAGGGAACTTTAACACCGGGGAGCTGTTTTTT. Its protein product is CATWGGNFNTGELFF.

The chain has TRBV5-1 and TRBJ2-2; TRBD1 matches 11 bases. CDR3 length: 18 amino acids. The V and J ends lost 4 bases and 5 bases, in that order; junction bases with no gene match: 13. Germline CDR1 reads SGHRS; CDR2 reads YFSETQ. This CDR3 reads CASSPGTGGGPGTGELFF. The DNA of the CDR3 is TGCGCCAGCAGCCCAGGGACAGGGGGTGGACCGGGGACCGGGGAGCTGTTTTTT.

This clone has only a few counts. The chain has TRBV2 and TRBJ1-5; 7 nucleotides line up with TRBD1. Trimming removed 6 bases from V and 0 bases from J; junction bases left unmatched: 2. In germline, CDR1 is SNHLY, CDR2 FYNNEI. The length of the CDR3 is 14 residues. For the CDR3, the DNA is TGTGCCAGCAGCGACAGGGATAGCAATCAGCCCCAGCATTTT. Translating it yields CASSDRDSNQPQHF. Full variable domain (remainder filled in from reference TRBV2 and TRBJ1-5): EPEVTQTPSHQVTQMGQEVILRCVPISNHLYFYWYRQILGQKVEFLVSFYNNEISEKSEIFDDQFSVERPDGSNFTLKIRSTKLEDSAMYFCASSDRDSNQPQHFGDGTRLSIL.

This clone was counted between two and nine times. CDR3 protein: CASSSGQGGLPNYGYTF. Here the CDR3 DNA reads TGTGCCAGCAGCTCAGGACAGGGGGGGTTACCTAACTATGGCTACACCTTC. The chain employs TRBV7-9 and TRBJ1-2; 10 bases map to TRBD1. In germline, CDR1 is SEHNR, CDR2 FQNEAQ (reference sequence). The CDR3 sequence is 17 residues long. Germline trimming cut 4 bases from V and 0 bases from J; bases unmatched to any gene: 8.

This chain uses TRBV19 with TRBJ2-7, with D unresolved. Germline CDR1 and CDR2: LNHDA and SQIVND (reference sequence). With 3 bases removed from V and 2 bases from J, the gap between germline ends came to 8 bases. The CDR3 is 13 amino acids. The CDR3, as DNA: TGTGCCAGTAGTATGGGCAGTACCTACGAGCAGTACTTC. Its protein is CASSMGSTYEQYF.

A single count supports this clone. The chain couples TRBV7-9 to TRBJ2-7; 7 bases agree with TRBD1. Trimming took 5 bases from V and 4 from J; bases not matched to a gene: 8. Germline V CDR1 and CDR2: SEHNR, FQNEAQ (reference sequence). The CDR3 has 14 residues. CDR3 sequence reads: CASSQLTGSYEQYF. As DNA, the CDR3 is TGTGCCAGCAGCCAATTGACAGGGTCATACGAGCAGTACTTC. Full variable domain (outside the CDR3, taken from reference TRBV7-9 and TRBJ2-7): DTGVSQNPRHKITKRGQNVTFRCDPISEHNRLYWYRQTLGQGPEFLTYFQNEAQLEKSRLLSDRFSAERPKGSFSTLEIQRTEQGDSAMYLCASSQLTGSYEQYFGPGTRLTVT.

V gene TRBV6-5 combines with J gene TRBJ2-5, with a tentative D call TRBD2 (5 bases). CDR1 and CDR2 from the germline V gene are MNHEY and SVGAGI. V was cut by 10 bases and J by 2 bases, with 14 bases left in between. The CDR3 has 13 amino acids. DNA of the CDR3: TGTGCCATCTTCAGCGGCTTACAAGAGACCCAGTACTTC. The encoded protein is CAIFSGLQETQYF.

The chain employs TRBV7-2 and TRBJ2-7; the match to TRBD2 covers 11 bases. The CDR3 is made up of 15 amino acids. From germline, CDR1 is SGHTA and CDR2 FQGNSA. Trimming removed 5 bases from V and 0 bases from J; junction bases left unmatched: 3. The CDR3: CASSETSGDSYEQYF. The CDR3 DNA follows: TGTGCCAGCAGCGAGACTAGCGGGGACTCCTACGAGCAGTACTTC.

The chain has TRBV7-2 and TRBJ2-1; tentatively, D is TRBD1 (5 bases). The CDR3 has 13 amino acids. The V and J ends lost 6 bases and 8 bases respectively, with 14 bases between them. The germline V gene has CDR1 SGHTA and CDR2 FQGNSA. CDR3: CASSFTGADEQFF. CDR3 nucleotide sequence: TGTGCCAGCAGTTTTACAGGTGCCGATGAGCAGTTCTTC.

The V gene is TRBV14, the J gene TRBJ1-1; D remains ambiguous. This CDR3 has 12 residues. The germline CDR1 and CDR2 sequences are SGHDN and FVKESK. Between the trimmed V and J ends, which lost 3 bases and 1 base, there was a span of 3 bases. CDR3 amino acids: CASSHWNTEAFF. The DNA of the CDR3 is TGTGCCAGCAGCCACTGGAACACTGAAGCTTTCTTT.

The rearrangement joins TRBV28 to TRBJ2-1; TRBD1 is a possible D gene (6 bases). Germline loops: CDR1 MDHEN, CDR2 SYDVKM. This CDR3 region has 12 residues. The ends were cut back, 9 bases at V and 10 bases at J, with 16 bases in the middle. In DNA, the CDR3 is TGTGCCAGTACCCCAGGGGCTGGCGAGCAGTTCTTC. The encoded protein is CASTPGAGEQFF.

The V call is TRBV3-1 (or the pseudogene TRBV3-2), the J call TRBJ1-2, with a tentative D call TRBD1 (5 bases). Germline CDR1 and CDR2: LGHDT and YNNKEL (reference sequence). CDR3 length equals 15 residues. V was clipped by 1 base and J by 4 bases, with 13 bases between them. CDR3 DNA: TGTGCCAGCAGCCAAGTGGTCCAGGGCAGCTATGGCTACACCTTC. This translates into CASSQVVQGSYGYTF.

Written as DNA, the CDR3 is TGTGCCAGCAGTTCCCACAACGAGCAGTACTTC. Translation: CASSSHNEQYF. The chain carries TRBV6-2 or TRBV6-3 and TRBJ2-7; no reliable D call. The V end lost 4 bases, the J end lost 5 bases, and 6 bases lay between the germline ends. CDR1 is MNHEY, CDR2 SVGEGT, per germline. The length of the CDR3 is 11 residues.

DNA for the CDR3: TGTGCCAGCAGCTTCCGGGACAGGCCAATGGGGGAGCAGTTCTTC. It yields the protein CASSFRDRPMGEQFF. This chain joins TRBV9 and TRBJ2-1; TRBD1 matches at 8 bases. The CDR3 is 15 amino acids. CDR1 SGDLS and CDR2 YYNGEE come from the germline V gene. With 4 bases clipped from V and 10 bases from J, the junction kept 13 bases outside the gene matches.

This chain uses TRBV30 with TRBJ2-7; 9 positions agree with TRBD2. Per germline, CDR1 GTSNPN and CDR2 SVGIG (reference sequence). The V segment lost 3 bases and the J segment 0 bases; nucleotides outside the gene matches: 9. This CDR3 is 16 amino acids long. The CDR3, as DNA: TGTGCCTGGAGGAGACTAGCGGCTGAATTCTCCTACGAGCAGTACTTC. This sequence encodes CAWRRLAAEFSYEQYF.

The chain uses TRBV7-3 and TRBJ2-5; possibly TRBD2 for D (5 bases). V lost 0 bases and J 1 base, leaving 15 bases between the germline ends. Germline CDR1 reads SGHTA; CDR2 reads FQGTGA. The CDR3 spans 17 residues. The CDR3 reads CASSLTGRASPQETQYF. The CDR3 nucleotides are TGTGCCAGCAGCTTAACGGGCCGGGCTAGCCCCCAAGAGACCCAGTACTTC.

The V call is TRBV6-2 or TRBV6-3, the J call TRBJ2-7, with D uncertain. This CDR3 comprises 14 residues. Germline CDR1 is MNHEY and CDR2 is SVGEGT. V was cut by 4 bases and J by 5 bases, with 15 bases left in between. DNA for the CDR3: TGTGCCAGCAGTTTCCGCCGAGAAGTTCACGAGCAGTACTTC. It translates to CASSFRREVHEQYF.

The chain recombines TRBV27 with TRBJ2-7; TRBD2 agrees at 9 bases. Trimming cost V 6 bases and J 1 base; bases outside gene matches: 7. The CDR3 extends over 15 amino acids. The germline V gene has CDR1 MNHEY and CDR2 SMNVEV (reference sequence). The DNA for the CDR3 is TGTGCCAGCAGACGCGGGGGGGGCTCATCCTACGAGCAGTACTTC. Its translation: CASRRGGGSSYEQYF.